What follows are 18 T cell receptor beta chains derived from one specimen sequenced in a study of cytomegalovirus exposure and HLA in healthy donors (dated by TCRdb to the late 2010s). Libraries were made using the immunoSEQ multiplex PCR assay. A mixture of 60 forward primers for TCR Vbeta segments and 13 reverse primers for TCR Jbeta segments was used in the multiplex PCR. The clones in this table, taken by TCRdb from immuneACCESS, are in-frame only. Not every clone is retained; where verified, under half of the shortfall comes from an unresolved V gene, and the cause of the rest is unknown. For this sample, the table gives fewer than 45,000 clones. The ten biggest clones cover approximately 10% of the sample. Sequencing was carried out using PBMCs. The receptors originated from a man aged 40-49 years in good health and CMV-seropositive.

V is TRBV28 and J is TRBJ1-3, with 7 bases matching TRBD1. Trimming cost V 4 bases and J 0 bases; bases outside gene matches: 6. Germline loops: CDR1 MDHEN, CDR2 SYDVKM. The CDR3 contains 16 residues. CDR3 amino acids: CASSSAGTASGNTIYF. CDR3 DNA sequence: TGTGCCAGCAGTTCCGCAGGGACAGCCTCTGGAAACACCATATATTTT.

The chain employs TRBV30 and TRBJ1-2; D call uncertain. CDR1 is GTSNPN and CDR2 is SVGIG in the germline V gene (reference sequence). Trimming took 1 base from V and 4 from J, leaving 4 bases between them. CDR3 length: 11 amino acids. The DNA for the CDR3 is TGTGCCTGGAGTGGCGGCTATGGCTACACCTTC. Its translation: CAWSGGYGYTF.

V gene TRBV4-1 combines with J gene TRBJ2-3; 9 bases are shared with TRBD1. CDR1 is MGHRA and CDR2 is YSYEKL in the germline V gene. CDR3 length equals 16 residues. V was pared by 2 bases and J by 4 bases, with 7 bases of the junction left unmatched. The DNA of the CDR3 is TGCGCCAGCAGCCAACGGACAGGGGTCATTCCAGATACGCAGTATTTT. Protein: CASSQRTGVIPDTQYF.

The CDR3 region is CASSGIAGGGIQYF. DNA of the CDR3: TGTGCCAGCAGTGGGATAGCGGGAGGGGGCATTCAGTACTTC. The J gene is TRBJ2-4, the V gene TRBV2; 11 positions agree with TRBD2. CDR3 length: 14 residues. CDR1 and CDR2 from the germline V gene are SNHLY and FYNNEI. V trimming: 4 bases; J trimming: 9 bases; junction bases outside the gene matches: 5.

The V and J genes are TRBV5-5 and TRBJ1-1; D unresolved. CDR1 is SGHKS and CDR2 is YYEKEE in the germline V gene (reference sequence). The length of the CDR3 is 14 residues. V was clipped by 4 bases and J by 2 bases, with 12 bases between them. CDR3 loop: CASSERTGNTEAFF. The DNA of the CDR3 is TGTGCCAGCAGCGAAAGGACGGGAAACACTGAAGCTTTCTTT.

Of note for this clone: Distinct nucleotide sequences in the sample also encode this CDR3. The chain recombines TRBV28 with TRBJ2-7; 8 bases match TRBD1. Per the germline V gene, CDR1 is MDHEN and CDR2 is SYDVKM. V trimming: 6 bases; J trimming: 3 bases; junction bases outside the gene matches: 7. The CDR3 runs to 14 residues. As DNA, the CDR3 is TGTGCCAGCAGCTCAGGACAGGGAAACTACGAGCAGTACTTC. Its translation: CASSSGQGNYEQYF.

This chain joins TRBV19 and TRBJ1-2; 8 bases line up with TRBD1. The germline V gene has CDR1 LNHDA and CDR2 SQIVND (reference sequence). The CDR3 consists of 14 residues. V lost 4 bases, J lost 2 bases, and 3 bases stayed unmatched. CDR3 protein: CASSTGQGNYGYTF. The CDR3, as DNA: TGTGCCAGTAGTACTGGACAGGGCAACTATGGCTACACCTTC. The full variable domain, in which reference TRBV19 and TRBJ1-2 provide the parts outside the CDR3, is DGGITQSPKYLFRKEGQNVTLSCEQNLNHDAMYWYRQDPGQGLRLIYYSQIVNDFQKGDIAEGYSVSREKKESFPLTVTSAQKNPTAFYLCASSTGQGNYGYTFGSGTRLTVV.

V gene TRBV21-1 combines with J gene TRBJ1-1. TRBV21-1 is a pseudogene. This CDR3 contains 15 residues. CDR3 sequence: CASSKERGIGTEAFF. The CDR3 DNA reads TGTGCCAGCAGCAAAGAGCGGGGGATAGGGACTGAAGCTTTCTTT.

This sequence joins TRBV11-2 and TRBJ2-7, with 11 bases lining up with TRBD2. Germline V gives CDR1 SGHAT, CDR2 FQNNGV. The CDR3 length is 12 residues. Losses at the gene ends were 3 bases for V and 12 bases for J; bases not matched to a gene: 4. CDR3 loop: CASSFSGGAVYF. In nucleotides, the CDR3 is TGTGCCAGCAGCTTTAGCGGGGGGGCGGTGTACTTC.

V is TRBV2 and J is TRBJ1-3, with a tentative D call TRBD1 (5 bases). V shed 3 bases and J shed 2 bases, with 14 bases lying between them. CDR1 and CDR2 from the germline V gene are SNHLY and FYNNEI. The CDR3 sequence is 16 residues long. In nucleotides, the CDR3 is TGTGCCAGCAGTGAGGGGGGGGTGCACACTGGAAACACCATATATTTT. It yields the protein CASSEGGVHTGNTIYF.

The CDR3 reads CASSQEQNEQFF. In nucleotides, the CDR3 is TGCGCCAGCAGCCAAGAACAAAATGAGCAGTTCTTC. The chain is built from TRBV4-1 and TRBJ2-1, with unresolved D. Germline V lookup: CDR1 MGHRA, CDR2 YSYEKL. CDR3 size: 12 residues. Between the trimmed V and J ends, which lost 0 bases and 7 bases, there was a span of 4 bases.

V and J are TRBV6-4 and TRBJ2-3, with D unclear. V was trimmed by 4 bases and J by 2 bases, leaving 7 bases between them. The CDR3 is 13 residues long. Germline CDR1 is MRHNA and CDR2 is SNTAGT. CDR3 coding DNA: TGTGCCAGCAGTGTACAGCCCACAGATACGCAGTATTTT. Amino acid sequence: CASSVQPTDTQYF.

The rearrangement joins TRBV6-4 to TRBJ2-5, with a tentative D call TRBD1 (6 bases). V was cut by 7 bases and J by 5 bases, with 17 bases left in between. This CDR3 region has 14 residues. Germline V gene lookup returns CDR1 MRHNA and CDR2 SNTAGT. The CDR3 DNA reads TGTGCCAGCAAATATCCCAGGGGCACGGAGACCCAGTACTTC. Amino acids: CASKYPRGTETQYF.

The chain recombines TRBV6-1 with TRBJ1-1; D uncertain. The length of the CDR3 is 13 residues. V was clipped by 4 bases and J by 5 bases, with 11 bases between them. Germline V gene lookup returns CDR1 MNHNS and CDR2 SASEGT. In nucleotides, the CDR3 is TGTGCCAGCAGTGGAAGGAGAGGGACTGAAGCTTTCTTT. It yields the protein CASSGRRGTEAFF.

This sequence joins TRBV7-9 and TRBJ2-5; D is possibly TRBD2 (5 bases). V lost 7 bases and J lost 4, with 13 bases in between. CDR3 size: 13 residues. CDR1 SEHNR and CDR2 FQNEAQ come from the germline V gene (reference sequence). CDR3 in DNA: TGTGCCAGCACCCCGAGGGCAGGAGAGACCCAGTACTTC. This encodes CASTPRAGETQYF.

The CDR3 nucleotides are TGTGCCAGTAGCCCCCTGCAGGGCAGCAATCAGCCCCAGCATTTT. As protein: CASSPLQGSNQPQHF. The V call is TRBV19, the J call TRBJ1-5; the D gene is possibly TRBD1 (5 bases). This CDR3 spans 15 amino acids. Germline CDR1 and CDR2: LNHDA and SQIVND (reference sequence). Trimming stripped 6 bases from V and 1 base from J, with 13 bases between.

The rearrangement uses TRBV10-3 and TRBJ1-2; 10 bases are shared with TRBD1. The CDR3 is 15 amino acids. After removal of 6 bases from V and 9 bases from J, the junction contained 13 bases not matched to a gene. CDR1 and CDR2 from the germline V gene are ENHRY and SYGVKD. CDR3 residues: CAIREPTGGENRYTF. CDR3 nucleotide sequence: TGTGCCATCAGGGAACCGACAGGGGGCGAAAACCGCTACACCTTC.

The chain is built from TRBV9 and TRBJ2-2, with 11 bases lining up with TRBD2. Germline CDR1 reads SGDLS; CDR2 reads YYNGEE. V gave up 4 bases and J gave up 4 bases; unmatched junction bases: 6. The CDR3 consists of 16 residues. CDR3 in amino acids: CASSPRLAGTTGELFF. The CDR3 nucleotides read TGTGCCAGCAGCCCCCGACTAGCGGGAACCACCGGGGAGCTGTTTTTT.